The source of this T cell receptor beta chain is a study of cytomegalovirus exposure and HLA in healthy donors. Regarding this clone: Antigen: not known.

Use of 60 Vbeta and 13 Jbeta primers characterized the PCR. Authors' data handling: Tens of millions of unique TCR beta chains, some 11 million shared, were counted in a later analysis. Produced via immunoSEQ multiplex PCR; TCRdb's table is partial and in-frame only. Clone size and the V and J calls come from that table; the DNA yielded D and trimming. The sample lists 130,000 to 150,000 clones, around 79% seen once, with approximately 2.9% in the top ten. Whole-study results and caveats: A few CMV-associated chains were confirmed in vitro to be specific for CMV antigens.

Germline V gene lookup returns CDR1 MDHEN and CDR2 SYDVKM. This CDR3 is built from 19 residues. V shed 8 bases and J 0 bases; nucleotides not matched to a gene: 14. The specimen sequenced was PBMCs. This receptor was identified in a man aged 35-49 years in good health and CMV-seropositive. The V call is TRBV28, the J call TRBJ2-7; 15 bases are shared with TRBD2. The CDR3 region is CASAEGTSGRPASSYEQYF. The CDR3 DNA reads TGTGCCAGCGCGGAGGGGACTAGCGGGAGGCCCGCGAGCTCCTACGAGCAGTACTTC.